This TCR beta chain stems from a study of Graves' ophthalmopathy and Graves' hyperthyroidism (dated by TCRdb to the late 2010s). About the study as a whole: Peripheral blood was collected before any treatment was given, at the time of initial diagnosis. To tell Graves' ophthalmopathy apart from Graves' hyperthyroidism, and to predict which patients would progress to ophthalmopathy, the study relied on TCR beta repertoire signatures. In total, 135 blood samples were TCR-sequenced: fewer than 50 ophthalmopathy, 80 or so hyperthyroidism and some 17 hyperthyroidism-to-ophthalmopathy patients. To explore V-J signatures that separate ophthalmopathy from hyperthyroidism, a discovery set of 95 to 100 patients was enrolled, consisting of about 43 with ophthalmopathy and 55 to 65 with stable hyperthyroidism. The independent validation cohort included approximately 19 hyperthyroidism patients plus 17 patients who later progressed from hyperthyroidism to ophthalmopathy. In about 6 hyperthyroidism patients, the T-cell repertoire of thyroid tissue was compared with the T-cell repertoire of blood. Once sampling was done, hyperthyroidism patients were given methimazole at a starting dose of 30 mg daily, while ophthalmopathy patients were given high-dose intravenous methylprednisolone.

This clonotype was counted many times. Its antigen is not yet known. Per-base quality was not reported, and no clone a single base away is much larger than it. Ophthalmopathy patients were characterized by moderately to severely active disease, a Clinical Activity Score of at least 3, a NOSPECS grade of at least 4, and a disease duration under 3 months. Patients with other autoimmune diseases, uncontrolled infections, pregnancy or lactation were excluded from the study. Diagnosis relied on clinical symptoms, serum thyroxine, TRAb, thyroid ultrasound and orbital computed tomography. Ficoll-Paque density gradient centrifugation was used to isolate PBMCs from about 9 ml of fresh peripheral blood. Total RNA was extracted using Trizol reagent, and RNA quality was checked on an Agilent 2100 Bioanalyzer. CDR1 and CDR2, per the germline V gene, are ENHRY and SYGVKD. Measured from the cysteine to the phenylalanine, the CDR3 is 14 residues long. Left in the record is the CDR3 DNA by itself, 42 bases read in frame from the first base. V drops 4 bases and J drops 1 base, leaving 10 bases in between.

The paper's findings and limits, for the study overall: Most expanded thyroid clonotypes with a frequency above 0.001 also appeared in blood, which suggests that blood repertoires may reflect the immune response in the thyroid. No statistical method was used to set the sample size in advance, and the investigators knew which group each participant was assigned to. In validation, the model predicted ophthalmopathy progression with 55% to 71% sensitivity and roughly 78% specificity; about a dozen predicted patients were CT-confirmed with GO in a median of 6.5 months. In cross-validation, the 13-signature model distinguished ophthalmopathy from stable hyperthyroidism with 87.88% sensitivity and approximately 81% specificity, while in the test set the corresponding values were about 80% and 75%.

For repertoire sequencing, TCR beta CDR3 regions were amplified from RNA transcripts. The first round was an RT-PCR using HTBI primers with the Qiagen OneStep RT-PCR kit, and this first round was followed by a second-round multiplex PCR, then size selection and purification. Sequencing of the libraries was carried out on an Illumina HiSeq2000 in paired-end mode with 100 bp reads. The paper's data handling went like this. SOAPnuke was used for read processing, and reads with adapters, uncalled bases, a mean Phred below 15, or no exact constant-primer or identifier match were discarded. High-quality paired reads were merged with COPE v1.2.5. Unique nucleotide sequences were defined as clonotypes and aligned to IMGT TRB V, D and J references using MiTCR v1.1. Only V-J combinations with frequency above 0.0001 were analysed, covering approximately 99% of repertoires. For each V-J combination, a TCR clonal expansion and chaos score was defined as F50 clonal expansion divided by the chaos observed in the TCRdist matrix. Welch's t-statistics and random forest were used to reduce features to 13 V-J combinations, which were fed into a naive Bayes classifier. The Morisita-Horn index was used to measure how similar the thyroid and blood repertoires were. TCRdb ran its own pipeline on the public reads, namely fastp trimming at Q25 and MiXCR clone calling, and kept in-frame beta chains. One record per CDR3 amino acid sequence lists the most common genes and DNA. These V and J calls are TCRdb output, not the study's own analysis. This sample comprises some 750,000 distinct CDR3 sequences, roughly 40% of them detected only once. The ten largest clones take up 44% of the sample.

Sequenced: peripheral blood. Recombination linked TRBV10-3 to TRBJ1-1; possibly the D gene is TRBD1, per 6 matching bases. This clonotype was sampled from an adult man with Graves' ophthalmopathy. The nucleotides read TGTGCCATCAGTGTACTGGGGGCGAACACTGAAGCTTTCTTT. Translated, it gives CAISVLGANTEAFF.